The T cell receptor (beta chain) under discussion was sequenced for a study of control samples from healthy donors and cancer patients. TCRdb keeps only in-frame clones here, not all; method: immunoSEQ multiplex PCR. The data contain 150,000 to 200,000 clones, roughly 90% of them singletons. This CDR3 region has 15 residues. Trimming pared 6 bases from V and 3 bases from J, leaving 18 bases between. From germline, CDR1 is MDHEN and CDR2 SYDVKM. Sequencing was carried out using blood. The chain has TRBV28 and TRBJ2-7; a possible D gene is TRBD2 (5 bases). The receptor was isolated from a woman between 50 and 59 years old in good health. The DNA for the CDR3 is TGTGCCAGCAGACGTTATAACTGGGGAGACTACGAGCAGTACTTC. Amino acid sequence: CASRRYNWGDYEQYF.